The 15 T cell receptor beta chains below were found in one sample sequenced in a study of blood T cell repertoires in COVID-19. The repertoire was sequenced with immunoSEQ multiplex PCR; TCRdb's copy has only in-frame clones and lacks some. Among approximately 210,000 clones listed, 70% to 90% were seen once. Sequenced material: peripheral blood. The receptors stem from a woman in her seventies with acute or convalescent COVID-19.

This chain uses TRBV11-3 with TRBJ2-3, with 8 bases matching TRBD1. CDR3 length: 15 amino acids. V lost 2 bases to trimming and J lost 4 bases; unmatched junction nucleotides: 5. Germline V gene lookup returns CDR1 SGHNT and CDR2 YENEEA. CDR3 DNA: TGTGCCAGCAGCTTAAGGCAGGGGGCCGCAGATACGCAGTATTTT. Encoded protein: CASSLRQGAADTQYF.

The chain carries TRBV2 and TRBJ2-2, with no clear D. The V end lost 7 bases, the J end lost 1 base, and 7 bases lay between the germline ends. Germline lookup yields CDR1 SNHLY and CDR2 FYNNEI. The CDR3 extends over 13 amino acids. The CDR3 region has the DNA TGTGCCAGCACTCGCGAGAACACCGGGGAGCTGTTTTTT. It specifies CASTRENTGELFF.

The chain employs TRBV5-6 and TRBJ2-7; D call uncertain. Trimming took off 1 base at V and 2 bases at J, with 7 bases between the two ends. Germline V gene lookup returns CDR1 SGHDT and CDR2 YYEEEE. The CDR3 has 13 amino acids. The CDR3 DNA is TGTGCCAGCAGCTTGTATCCGGCCTACGAGCAGTACTTC. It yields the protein CASSLYPAYEQYF.

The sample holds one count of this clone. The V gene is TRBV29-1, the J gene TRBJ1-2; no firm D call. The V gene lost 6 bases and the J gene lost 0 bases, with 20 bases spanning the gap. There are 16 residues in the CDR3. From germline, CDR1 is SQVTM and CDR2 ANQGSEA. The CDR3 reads CSVVSDGLRANYGYTF. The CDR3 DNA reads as TGCAGCGTCGTAAGTGACGGACTGAGAGCTAACTATGGCTACACCTTC.

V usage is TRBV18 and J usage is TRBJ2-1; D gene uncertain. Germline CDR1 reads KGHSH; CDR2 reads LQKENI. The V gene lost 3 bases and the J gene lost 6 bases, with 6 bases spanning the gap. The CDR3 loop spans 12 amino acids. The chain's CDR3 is CASSPRSNEQFF. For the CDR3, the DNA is TGTGCCAGCTCACCCCGCAGCAATGAGCAGTTCTTC.

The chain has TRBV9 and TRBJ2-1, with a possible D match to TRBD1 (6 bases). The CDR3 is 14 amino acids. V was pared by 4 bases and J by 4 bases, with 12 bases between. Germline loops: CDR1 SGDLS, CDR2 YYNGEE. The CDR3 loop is CASSIIGQYNEQFF. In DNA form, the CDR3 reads TGTGCCAGCAGCATCATTGGACAGTACAATGAGCAGTTCTTC.

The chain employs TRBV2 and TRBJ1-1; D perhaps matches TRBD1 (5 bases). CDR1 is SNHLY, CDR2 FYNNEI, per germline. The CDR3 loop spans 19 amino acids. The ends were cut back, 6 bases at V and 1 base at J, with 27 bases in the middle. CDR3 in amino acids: CASRFNPTDTPLGNTEAFF. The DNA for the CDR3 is TGTGCCAGCAGATTCAATCCTACGGACACCCCGCTGGGGAACACTGAAGCTTTCTTT.

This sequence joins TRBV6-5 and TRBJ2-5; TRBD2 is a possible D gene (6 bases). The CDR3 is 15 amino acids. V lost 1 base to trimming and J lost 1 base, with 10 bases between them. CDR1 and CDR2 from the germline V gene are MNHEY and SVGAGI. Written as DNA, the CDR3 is TGTGCCAGCAGTTACTTTGGGGAGGCCCAAGAGACCCAGTACTTC. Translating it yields CASSYFGEAQETQYF.

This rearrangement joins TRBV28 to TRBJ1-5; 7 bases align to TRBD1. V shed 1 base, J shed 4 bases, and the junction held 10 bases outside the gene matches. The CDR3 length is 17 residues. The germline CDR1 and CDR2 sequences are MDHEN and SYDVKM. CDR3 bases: TGTGCCAGCAGTTTATCTCCGGGACAGACAAGGAATCAGCCCCAGCATTTT. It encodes CASSLSPGQTRNQPQHF. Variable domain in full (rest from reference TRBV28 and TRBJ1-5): DVKVTQSSRYLVKRTGEKVFLECVQDMDHENMFWYRQDPGLGLRLIYFSYDVKMKEKGDIPEGYSVSREKKERFSLILESASTNQTSMYLCASSLSPGQTRNQPQHFGDGTRLSIL.

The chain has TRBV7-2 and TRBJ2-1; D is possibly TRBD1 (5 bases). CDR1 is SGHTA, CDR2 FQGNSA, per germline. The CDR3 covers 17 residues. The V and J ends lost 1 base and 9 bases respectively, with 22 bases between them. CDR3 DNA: TGTGCCAGCAGCTTAGTCCCAGGGCCAACGACATGGGGTGAGCAGTTCTTC. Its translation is CASSLVPGPTTWGEQFF.

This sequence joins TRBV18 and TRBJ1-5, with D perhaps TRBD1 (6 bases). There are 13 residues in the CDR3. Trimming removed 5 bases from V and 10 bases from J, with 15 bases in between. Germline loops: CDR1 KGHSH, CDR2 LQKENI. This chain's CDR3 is CASSTDRTNPQHF. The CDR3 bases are TGTGCCAGCTCAACCGACAGGACCAATCCCCAGCATTTT.

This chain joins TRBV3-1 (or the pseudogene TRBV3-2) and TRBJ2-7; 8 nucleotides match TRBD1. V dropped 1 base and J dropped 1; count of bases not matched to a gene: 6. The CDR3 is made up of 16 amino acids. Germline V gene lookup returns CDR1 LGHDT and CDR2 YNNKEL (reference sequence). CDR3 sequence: CASSQGFGTGSYEQYF. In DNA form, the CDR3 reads TGTGCCAGCAGCCAAGGTTTCGGGACAGGTTCCTACGAGCAGTACTTC.

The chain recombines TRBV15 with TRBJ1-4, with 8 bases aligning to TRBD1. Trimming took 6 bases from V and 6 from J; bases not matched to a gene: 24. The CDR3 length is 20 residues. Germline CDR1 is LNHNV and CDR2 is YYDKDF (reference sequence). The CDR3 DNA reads TGTGCCACCAGTTACTCACCGCCCGGGACAGGAGGGACTTCGGATGAAAAACTGTTTTTT. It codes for CATSYSPPGTGGTSDEKLFF.

CDR3 amino acids: CASSLDYPGGYTF. CDR3 DNA sequence: TGTGCCAGCAGCTTAGATTACCCGGGTGGCTACACCTTC. The genes are TRBV7-2 and TRBJ1-2; D is ambiguous. In germline, CDR1 is SGHTA, CDR2 FQGNSA. V lost 1 base and J 7 bases, leaving 10 bases between the germline ends. This CDR3 has 13 amino acids.

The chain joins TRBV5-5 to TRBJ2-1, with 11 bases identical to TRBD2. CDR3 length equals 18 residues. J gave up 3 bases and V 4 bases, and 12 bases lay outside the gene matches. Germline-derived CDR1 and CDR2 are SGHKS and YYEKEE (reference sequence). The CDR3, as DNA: TGTGCCAGCAGCCTGGGAGTAGCGGGAGGGGGGCTCTACAATGAGCAGTTCTTC. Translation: CASSLGVAGGGLYNEQFF.